Sequencing of this TCR beta chain was carried out in a study of blood T cells in healthy people across ages. Study-wide context: T cells yielded about one barcoded beta molecule per two cells through template switching.

Together with a sample-barcoded 5' primer, a J-beta primer mix was included in a second PCR lasting about 6 to 11 cycles. Carrying 12 random nucleotides, a template-switch adaptor labeled each individual cDNA molecule. TCRdb itself ran the 5' RACE reads through MiXCR, one entry per CDR3 protein. The sample holds 1.5 million to 2 million distinct CDR3 sequences, 49% seen once. Germline V gene sequence: CDR1 SNHLY, CDR2 FYNNEI. With 3 bases clipped from V and 9 bases from J, the junction kept 7 bases outside the gene matches. This CDR3 has 13 amino acids. Whenever a sample was processed, at least 6 million PBMCs were isolated.

The clonotype originates from a woman between 40 and 55 years old in good health. Sequencing used blood. The chain recombines TRBV2 with TRBJ2-5, with TRBD2 identical over 7 bases. CDR3 in amino acids: CASSDDGGSAQYF. DNA for the CDR3: TGTGCCAGCAGTGACGACGGGGGGTCGGCCCAGTACTTC.